Below, one T cell receptor beta chain is given with its context. This clonotype was counted ten times or more. The antigen this receptor binds is unknown. Base qualities are not provided; no much larger clone lies one nucleotide away. These data come from a study of molecular identifiers for immune sequencing clone quantification (dated by TCRdb to 2017 to 2018). Background on the whole study: In a replicate experiment, RNA from roughly 18,000 or 92,000 naive CD8 T cells was split into five aliquots, four of which were sequenced. CD8 T cells were used in a methods study to benchmark molecular-identifier clustering-based TCR repertoire sequencing (MIDCIRS) and TCR RNA copy counting. Overall study results and their limits: In CMV-specific effector cells, over 98% of molecules were held by clones above 20 RNA copies, whereas under 1% of molecules were held by such clones in naive cells. Spiked-in Jurkat TCR RNA (roughly 10 copies' worth), which is not part of the donor repertoire, was contained in the naive libraries. Modeling estimated about three recovered TCR RNA copies per cell, compared with 8.5 to 10 by digital PCR, which implies approximately 30% capture efficiency. Highly expanded clone sizes could be underestimated if identical TCR molecules share a barcode. Spiked-in Jurkat TCR RNA equivalent to a single cell was reported to be detectable even among 850,000 to 1,000,000 naive CD8 T cells. Without barcode sub-clustering, chimeric consensus sequences inflated TCR diversity; chimeras reached as high as 47%.

Naive CD8 T cell libraries were made from roughly 20,000 to 1,000,000 sorted cells using 10%, 30% or 50% of purified RNA. Naive CD8 T cells were FACS-sorted as CD8+CD4-CCR7+CD45RA+ on a BD FACSAria II into RLT Plus buffer. To test detection sensitivity, Jurkat RNA equivalent to about eleven TCR copies was spiked into samples of roughly 18,000-1,100,000 naive CD8 T cells. CD8 T cells were enriched with RosetteSep CD8+ T Cell Enrichment Cocktail and Ficoll-Paque, followed by ACK red cell lysis. Including cysteine and phenylalanine, the CDR3 has 16 amino acids. The kept DNA is CDR3 alone, 48 bases in frame from the first base. The V end gives up 6 bases and the J end 2 bases, leaving 7 bases in the junction not matched to a gene. As encoded in the germline V gene, CDR1 is MNHEY while CDR2 is SVGEGT. Libraries were made using PCR. For sequencing, an Illumina HiSeq 4000 was employed. Bulk TCR libraries were prepared as previously described, using TCR primers listed in Table S5. Total RNA was purified with the Qiagen AllPrep DNA/RNA kit. Reads from multiple sequencing runs of the same library were pooled before analysis. As for the authors' bioinformatics: Reads were retained only if an exact TCR constant sequence was present, and the retained reads were trimmed to 150 nt and grouped according to their 12-nt molecular barcodes. Reads within each barcode group were sub-clustered using a 15% Levenshtein threshold, and quality-weighted consensus sequences were constructed for each RNA molecule. Non-functional sequences were excluded, and lower-count sequences lying one edit away from another sequence were also excluded. Based on a fit of two negative binomial distributions, barcode sub-clusters having less than 20% of the maximum read count were discarded. TCRdb itself trimmed the public reads at Q25 with fastp, ran MiXCR and retained productive beta chains. Each record represents a unique CDR3 protein, reported with the most common genes and DNA among its rows. The V and J calls were determined by TCRdb, not by the authors. In this sample the table shows 60,000 to 65,000 distinct CDR3 sequences, around 20% of which occur a single time. Of the sample, more than 1.2% is held by the ten largest clones.

The rearranged chain carries TRBV6-2 or TRBV6-3 and TRBJ2-6, with 7 bases aligning to TRBD1. This TCR derives from a human donor in good health. Some libraries in this study had Jurkat cell RNA spiked in. Sequencing was performed on naive CD8+ T cells from blood, with Jurkat cell RNA spiked in. The cell subset or site label corresponds to: FACS-sorted CD8+CD4-CCR7+CD45RA+ naive T cells. CDR3 sequence: CASRLIQGTGANVLTF. The DNA sequence is given as TGTGCCAGCAGACTGATACAGGGGACTGGGGCCAACGTCCTGACTTTC.